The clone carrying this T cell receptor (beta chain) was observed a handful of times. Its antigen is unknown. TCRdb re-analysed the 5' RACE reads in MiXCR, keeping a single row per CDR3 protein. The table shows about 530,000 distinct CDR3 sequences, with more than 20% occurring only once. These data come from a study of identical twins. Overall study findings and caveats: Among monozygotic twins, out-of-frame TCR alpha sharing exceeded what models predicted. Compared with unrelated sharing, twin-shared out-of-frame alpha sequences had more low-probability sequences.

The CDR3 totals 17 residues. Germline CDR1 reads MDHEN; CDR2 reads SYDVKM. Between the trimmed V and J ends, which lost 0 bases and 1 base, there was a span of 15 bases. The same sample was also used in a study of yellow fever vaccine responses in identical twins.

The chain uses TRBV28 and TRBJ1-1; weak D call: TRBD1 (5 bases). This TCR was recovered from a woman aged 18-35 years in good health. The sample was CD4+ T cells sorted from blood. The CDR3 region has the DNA TGTGCCAGCAGTTTATGGTCCGGGGGGTTGAAGAACACTGAAGCTTTCTTT. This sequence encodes CASSLWSGGLKNTEAFF.